These 12 T cell receptor beta chains share one sample of origin, sequenced in a study of cytomegalovirus exposure and HLA in healthy donors. Both 60 Vbeta primers and 13 Jbeta primers went into the PCR. Clones were read by immunoSEQ multiplex PCR, and TCRdb kept only the in-frame ones, dropping some. The sample consists of 110,000 or so clones, 70% to 80% of them appearing once. Sequencing was performed on PBMCs. These receptors all stem from a human donor in good health.

The V and J genes are TRBV4-2 and TRBJ2-5, with unresolved D. The CDR3 contains 13 residues. Trimming took off 4 bases at V and 6 bases at J, with 12 bases between the two ends. Germline loops: CDR1 LGHNA, CDR2 YNFKEQ. Written as DNA, the CDR3 is TGTGCCAGCAGCCCCCGACTGGCACAGACCCAGTACTTC. This encodes CASSPRLAQTQYF.

The chain has TRBV29-1 and TRBJ1-1; 9 bases align to TRBD1. CDR3 length: 14 residues. J lost 0 bases, V lost 8 bases, and 7 bases had no gene match. CDR1 and CDR2 from the germline V gene are SQVTM and ANQGSEA. The CDR3 DNA is TGCAGCTCGCCCGGGACAGGGATGAACACTGAAGCTTTCTTT. Translation: CSSPGTGMNTEAFF.

The V and J genes are TRBV2 and TRBJ2-5; 12 nucleotides match TRBD1. The CDR3 contains 15 residues. Germline CDR1 is SNHLY and CDR2 is FYNNEI. J gave up 5 bases and V 6 bases, and 7 bases lay outside the gene matches. Here the CDR3 reads CASSLGTGGRETQYF. The CDR3 DNA reads TGTGCCAGCAGCCTTGGGACAGGGGGCCGGGAGACCCAGTACTTC. Variable domain in full (rest from reference TRBV2 and TRBJ2-5): EPEVTQTPSHQVTQMGQEVILRCVPISNHLYFYWYRQILGQKVEFLVSFYNNEISEKSEIFDDQFSVERPDGSNFTLKIRSTKLEDSAMYFCASSLGTGGRETQYFGPGTRLLVL.

V usage is TRBV7-9 and J usage is TRBJ2-5, with D perhaps TRBD2 (6 bases). The CDR3 is made up of 15 amino acids. Germline CDR1 and CDR2: SEHNR and FQNEAQ (reference sequence). V was pared by 3 bases and J by 5 bases, with 16 bases between. The CDR3 nucleotides read TGTGCCAGCAGCTTTCGCGGACTACTGGGCGAGACCCAGTACTTC. This sequence encodes CASSFRGLLGETQYF.

The gene calls are TRBV28 and TRBJ1-1; 7 bases are a match to TRBD1. The CDR3 spans 17 residues. V lost 3 bases, J lost 0 bases, and 10 bases stayed unmatched. Looked up from germline, CDR1 is MDHEN and CDR2 is SYDVKM. The chain's CDR3 is CASSFPRQGGMNTEAFF. The CDR3 DNA reads as TGTGCCAGCAGTTTCCCACGACAGGGCGGAATGAACACTGAAGCTTTCTTT.

This rearrangement joins TRBV16 to TRBJ1-3, with D possibly matching TRBD1 (6 bases). Germline CDR1 KGHSY, CDR2 FQNENV. Trimming removed 6 bases from V and 8 bases from J, with 23 bases in between. There are 16 residues in the CDR3. CDR3 DNA: TGTGCCAGCAGACTCGGACAGAGCGAGATCTCCGACACCATATATTTT. Its translation: CASRLGQSEISDTIYF.

This chain connects TRBV7-8 to TRBJ1-4; 8 nucleotides line up with TRBD1. Germline loops: CDR1 SGHVS, CDR2 FQNEAQ. This CDR3 has 14 residues. V shed 1 base and J 10 bases; nucleotides not matched to a gene: 5. The CDR3 coding sequence is TGTGCCAGCAGCTTAGTGATAGGACAGGGAAAACTGTTTTTT. It specifies CASSLVIGQGKLFF.

The rearrangement uses TRBV28 and TRBJ2-7, with 11 bases fitting TRBD1. Germline loops: CDR1 MDHEN, CDR2 SYDVKM. Unmatched junction bases numbered 5, after V lost 7 bases and J lost 3 bases. The CDR3 runs 14 residues. This CDR3 is CASTWGTGGYEQYF. The CDR3 coding sequence is TGTGCCAGCACCTGGGGGACAGGGGGCTACGAGCAGTACTTC.

The chain links TRBV11-3 to TRBJ2-5, with 12 bases identical to TRBD1. Germline CDR1 is SGHNT and CDR2 is YENEEA. There are 16 residues in the CDR3. Unmatched junction bases numbered 5, after V lost 5 bases and J lost 1 base. CDR3: CASSARDRGPQETQYF. The CDR3 DNA follows: TGTGCCAGCAGCGCTCGGGACAGGGGGCCCCAAGAGACCCAGTACTTC.

The genes are TRBV9 and TRBJ1-2, with unresolved D. The germline V gene has CDR1 SGDLS and CDR2 YYNGEE. Trimming took 0 bases from V and 6 from J, leaving 9 bases between them. The CDR3 contains 13 residues. CDR3: CASSVGPGDGYTF. CDR3 sequence (DNA): TGTGCCAGCAGCGTAGGTCCAGGTGATGGCTACACCTTC.

The chain carries TRBV29-1 and TRBJ2-1; 11 nucleotides line up with TRBD2. Per the germline V gene, CDR1 is SQVTM and CDR2 is ANQGSEA. The junction had 5 bases not matched to a gene; V was cut back by 1 base and J by 0 bases. This CDR3 has 17 residues. The CDR3 coding sequence is TGCAGCGTTGAAGGGGTAGCGGGGGGGCCCTCCTACAATGAGCAGTTCTTC. This gives the protein CSVEGVAGGPSYNEQFF.

V gene TRBV6-5 combines with J gene TRBJ2-7, with TRBD1 matching over 9 bases. Germline V gene lookup returns CDR1 MNHEY and CDR2 SVGAGI. The J segment lost 4 bases and the V segment lost 6 bases, leaving 7 bases of the junction unmatched. The CDR3 extends over 14 amino acids. DNA of the CDR3: TGTGCCAGCAGCCCCCCGGGACAGGGATACGAGCAGTACTTC. This sequence encodes CASSPPGQGYEQYF.